Following are 15 T cell receptor beta chains from one sample sequenced in a study of T cell repertoires in cytomegalovirus infection. One entry per CDR3 protein, called by TCRdb with MiXCR from the reads. Of 130,000 or so distinct CDR3 sequences listed, roughly 6% are singletons. Sequenced input: PBMCs. These TCRs come from a human donor in good health (CMV status not recorded). Some clones in this sample may be carry-over from other donors' samples.

Details on this clonotype: The final CDR3 position lacks the conserved phenylalanine or tryptophan, pointing to a likely read error. V is TRBV7-2 and J is TRBJ2-5; D may correspond to TRBD1 or TRBD2 (6 bases each). From germline, CDR1 is SGHTA and CDR2 FQGNSA. The V and J ends lost 4 bases and 4 bases respectively, with 31 bases between them. The CDR3 is 20 amino acids. The CDR3 loop reads CASSSAPSRGVGSPRETQYS. The CDR3 nucleotides are TGTGCCAGCAGCTCGGCGCCGTCGAGGGGGGTTGGGTCCCCGAGAGAGACCCAGTACTCC.

This clonotype was seen ten or more times. The rearrangement uses TRBV7-8 and TRBJ2-5; a possible D gene is TRBD2 (7 bases). The V gene's germline CDR1 is SGHVS and CDR2 FQNEAQ. The CDR3 has 16 residues. V dropped 5 bases and J dropped 0 bases, with 16 bases sitting between them. Written as DNA, the CDR3 is TGTGCCAGCAGCGCGACGGGGGGCGCTTACCAAGAGACCCAGTACTTC. Translating gives CASSATGGAYQETQYF.

This clonotype has a count of ten or more. The genes are TRBV7-3 and TRBJ1-1; the D is unclear. Per germline, CDR1 SGHTA and CDR2 FQGTGA. The CDR3 runs to 14 residues. Trimming shortened V by 2 bases and J by 1 base, and 8 bases separated the two germline ends. The CDR3 here is CASSLYGRNTEAFF. The CDR3 DNA reads TGTGCCAGCAGCTTATACGGCCGGAACACTGAAGCTTTCTTT.

This clonotype has only a few counts. The CDR3 loop is CASSSGAWEQYF. CDR3 nucleotide sequence: TGTGCCAGCAGTTCGGGGGCGTGGGAGCAGTACTTC. The chain has TRBV6-5 and TRBJ2-7; D is possibly TRBD1 or TRBD2 (6 bases each). Germline assignment: CDR1 MNHEY and CDR2 SVGAGI. The CDR3 runs to 12 residues. V was clipped by 4 bases and J by 7 bases, with 11 bases between them.

Many counts were recorded for this clonotype. The chain links TRBV28 to TRBJ2-1; TRBD1 matches 8 bases. V gave up 1 base and J gave up 10 bases; unmatched junction bases: 9. Germline CDR1 MDHEN, CDR2 SYDVKM. This CDR3 contains 15 residues. CDR3: CASSLSRTGLREQFF. The CDR3 DNA is TGTGCCAGCAGTTTATCCCGGACAGGGCTGAGGGAGCAGTTCTTC. The full variable domain, completed using reference TRBV28 and TRBJ2-1, is DVKVTQSSRYLVKRTGEKVFLECVQDMDHENMFWYRQDPGLGLRLIYFSYDVKMKEKGDIPEGYSVSREKKERFSLILESASTNQTSMYLCASSLSRTGLREQFFGPGTRLTVL.

The sample holds a few counts of this clonotype. The chain joins TRBV24-1 to TRBJ2-1; D is ambiguous. Germline V gene data show CDR1 as KGHDR and CDR2 as SFDVKD. The length of the CDR3 is 12 residues. Deletions cut 0 bases from V and 6 bases from J, with 2 bases between. CDR3 region: CATSDLTNEQFF. CDR3 in DNA: TGTGCCACCAGTGATTTGACCAATGAGCAGTTCTTC.

The chain links TRBV9 to TRBJ2-7, with D unclear. Trimming stripped 0 bases from V and 6 bases from J, with 13 bases between. From germline, CDR1 is SGDLS and CDR2 YYNGEE. The CDR3 is 14 residues long. The CDR3 DNA reads TGTGCCAGCAGCGTAGCTACATCAGGTGGCGAGCAGTACTTC. Amino acids: CASSVATSGGEQYF.

The chain uses TRBV5-4 and TRBJ2-5; the D gene is possibly TRBD2 (6 bases). V dropped 4 bases and J dropped 4 bases, with 17 bases sitting between them. This CDR3 spans 15 amino acids. Germline lookup yields CDR1 SGHNT and CDR2 YYREEE (reference sequence). CDR3 bases: TGTGCCAGCAGCCAAGGACCGAGGAGGGGAGAGACCCAGTACTTC. Protein product: CASSQGPRRGETQYF.

The gene calls are TRBV11-2 and TRBJ1-4; a possible D gene is TRBD1 (6 bases). In germline, CDR1 is SGHAT, CDR2 FQNNGV. This CDR3 is built from 17 residues. V was clipped by 0 bases and J by 8 bases, with 19 bases between them. The CDR3 coding sequence is TGTGCCAGCAGCTTAGACCCCCCCGGGGGCTTTAGGGAAAAACTGTTTTTT. Amino acid sequence: CASSLDPPGGFREKLFF.

This clonotype came up a few times. This chain links TRBV29-1 with TRBJ1-2; tentatively, D is TRBD1 (5 bases). This CDR3 has 14 amino acids. The germline gives CDR1 SQVTM, CDR2 ANQGSEA. Between the trimmed V and J ends, which lost 0 bases and 4 bases, there was a span of 12 bases. The CDR3 nucleotides read TGCAGCGTTGAAGAGGTGGGGACGTCCTATGGCTACACCTTC. It translates to CSVEEVGTSYGYTF.

This clonotype was counted at least ten times. V and J are TRBV6-2 or TRBV6-3 and TRBJ2-7, with D tentatively TRBD1 or TRBD2 (5 bases each). V lost 5 bases and J 2 bases, leaving 16 bases between the germline ends. In germline, CDR1 is MNHEY, CDR2 SVGEGT. The CDR3 totals 15 residues. CDR3 protein: CASSEQTGPAYEQYF. The CDR3 DNA sequence: TGTGCCAGCAGTGAACAGACGGGGCCCGCCTACGAGCAGTACTTC.

This clonotype showed up many times. The gene calls are TRBV28 and TRBJ1-2, with D unclear. V was clipped by 4 bases and J by 0 bases, with 6 bases between them. Germline CDR1 is MDHEN and CDR2 is SYDVKM. CDR3 length: 13 amino acids. CDR3 in DNA: TGTGCCAGCAGTTCGGACGCTAACTATGGCTACACCTTC. It yields the protein CASSSDANYGYTF.

There are a few counts of this clonotype. The chain employs TRBV29-1 and TRBJ2-1; a possible D gene is TRBD2 (6 bases). Germline CDR1 is SQVTM and CDR2 is ANQGSEA. There are 17 residues in the CDR3. V was clipped by 1 base and J by 0 bases, with 16 bases between them. In nucleotides, the CDR3 is TGCAGCGTTGAAGGGGCCGGCTTCGGGGGCTCCTACAATGAGCAGTTCTTC. It translates to CSVEGAGFGGSYNEQFF.

The sample holds many counts of this clonotype. In DNA form, the CDR3 reads TGTGCCAGCAGCTTCCCCGGACTAGCAAGCAATGAGCAGTTCTTC. Translation gives CASSFPGLASNEQFF. V is TRBV7-9 and J is TRBJ2-1, with 8 bases that match TRBD2. Germline-derived CDR1 and CDR2 are SEHNR and FQNEAQ (reference sequence). There are 15 residues in the CDR3. V gave up 3 bases and J gave up 6 bases; unmatched junction bases: 7.

This clonotype was recorded at least ten times. The rearrangement links TRBV11-2 to TRBJ2-3; 8 bases map to TRBD1. The CDR3 loop spans 17 amino acids. Germline CDR1 reads SGHAT; CDR2 reads FQNNGV. V dropped 5 bases and J dropped 2; count of bases not matched to a gene: 12. CDR3 DNA sequence: TGTGCCAGCAGCCCGCAGGGGGCGGCGATTTTCACAGATACGCAGTATTTT. Protein sequence: CASSPQGAAIFTDTQYF.